This is a list of T cell receptor beta chains from one sample in a study of Tregs in tolerant kidney transplant recipients. Method: immunoSEQ multiplex PCR; TCRdb's copy keeps in-frame clones and lacks some. Of about 15,000 clones detected, roughly 77% appear once; the ten largest clones hold 1.5% to 2%. The sample was Tregs from blood, taken before the transplant. The receptors were sampled from a human donor who received a combined kidney and bone marrow transplant. Both conserved end residues are part of each CDR3. The order of the fields is CDR3 DNA, CDR3 protein, J gene, D gene, CDR3 length, V gene, clone size. The D gene is left open where the match is weak. Where a row states a size, it is once, few, many or the class of an expanded clone; other rows omit it.

TGTGCCTGGAGTGTACTAATTGGAGACACCATATATTTT,CAWSVLIGDTIYF,TRBJ1-3,-,13,TRBV30,-
TGTGCAAGTCGCTCGAAAGGCCTAGCGGAAGGAGAGACCCAGTACTTC,CASRSKGLAEGETQYF,TRBJ2-5,-,16,TRBV12-2,-
TGTGCCAGCAGCCAGATGGGGGGGCTAACCTACGAGCAGTACTTC,CASSQMGGLTYEQYF,TRBJ2-7,-,15,TRBV4-2,-
TGCAGCGTTGATCGGGGGAACTATGGCTACACCTTC,CSVDRGNYGYTF,TRBJ1-2,-,12,TRBV29-1,-
TGTGCCAGCCCCAAGTGGGGGCAGGACCGGCGTACGAGGCATTTT,CASPKWGQDRRTRHF,TRBJ1-5,-,15,TRBV14,-
TGCGCCAGCAGTAAAACAGGGACATACAATGAGCAGTTCTTC,CASSKTGTYNEQFF,TRBJ2-1,-,14,TRBV10-1,few
TGTGCCAGCAGTTATACCCGGGGTGGGAGCCAGTACTTC,CASSYTRGGSQYF,TRBJ2-5,-,13,TRBV6-5,-
TGTGCCAGCTCACCTTTAGCGGGAGGCAATGAGCAGTTCTTC,CASSPLAGGNEQFF,TRBJ2-1,TRBD2,14,TRBV18,-
TGTGCCAGCAGCCCTGGGCGGGGTATGGAGCTGTTTTTT,CASSPGRGMELFF,TRBJ2-2,-,13,TRBV7-2,-
TGTGCCACCAGCAGAGATAGGGACAGGGGCGAAGGGGGCTGGGGGCCCCAGCATTTT,CATSRDRDRGEGGWGPQHF,TRBJ1-5,TRBD1,19,TRBV15,-
TGTGCCAGTAGTATAGGCCGGGACAGCTTTAACACCGGGGAGCTGTTTTTT,CASSIGRDSFNTGELFF,TRBJ2-2,TRBD1,17,TRBV19,-
TGTGCCAGCAGCTTATGGGCCTTCAACAATGAGCAGTTCTTC,CASSLWAFNNEQFF,TRBJ2-1,-,14,TRBV7-8,-
TGTGCCAGCAGCTTAGCCCTAGCGGGATACCAAGAGACCCAGTACTTC,CASSLALAGYQETQYF,TRBJ2-5,TRBD2,16,TRBV11-2,-
TGTGCTAGTGGTTTGGGGGCCGGGACAGGGTGGCATTCTGGAAACACCATATATTTT,CASGLGAGTGWHSGNTIYF,TRBJ1-3,TRBD1,19,TRBV12-5,once
TGTGCCAGCAGCTCAACGACAGGGCGGCATGGCTACACCTTC,CASSSTTGRHGYTF,TRBJ1-2,TRBD1,14,TRBV7-2,-
TGTGCCAGCAGCTACCGGGGGGTCCTAGGAAACACCATATATTTT,CASSYRGVLGNTIYF,TRBJ1-3,-,15,TRBV7-2,-
TGCGCCAGCAGCCACGGGGGACAGGGAAGAGCAGATACGCAGTATTTT,CASSHGGQGRADTQYF,TRBJ2-3,TRBD1,16,TRBV4-3,-
TGTGCCAGCAACAGAGGGGGCCGGGATACGCAGTATTTT,CASNRGGRDTQYF,TRBJ2-3,TRBD1,13,TRBV6-5,-
TGTGCCAGCAGTTTAAGTGGAGGGGTGGGCTACACCTTC,CASSLSGGVGYTF,TRBJ1-2,-,13,TRBV28,-
TGTGCCAGCAGCTACTTTAATGAAAAACTGTTTTTT,CASSYFNEKLFF,TRBJ1-4,-,12,TRBV5-6,few
TGCGCCAGCAGCCGGGGCAGGGACACTGAAGCTTTCTTT,CASSRGRDTEAFF,TRBJ1-1,-,13,TRBV4-1,-
TGTCCCATCGGGGGTGTTGCCACCGGGAACACTGAAGCTTTCTTT,CPIGGVATGNTEAFF,TRBJ1-1,-,15,TRBV2,-
TGCGCCAGCAGCTTTAGAGCGAACACCGGGGAGCTGTTTTTT,CASSFRANTGELFF,TRBJ2-2,-,14,TRBV5-1,-
TGTGCCACCAGCAAAGGGGGAAAGGGGACAGGGGACAATGAGCAGTTCTTC,CATSKGGKGTGDNEQFF,TRBJ2-1,TRBD1,17,TRBV15,-